Shown below are 6 T cell receptor beta chains from a single sample sequenced in a study of CD4+ T cells in melanoma. Profiled with immunoSEQ multiplex PCR; TCRdb holds only in-frame clones, not every one. The table records about 140,000 clones, 80% to 95% of them present only once. These receptors were obtained from a human donor with melanoma.

The chain is built from TRBV29-1 and TRBJ1-1; D gene unclear. CDR1 SQVTM and CDR2 ANQGSEA come from the germline V gene. The CDR3 contains 15 residues. The V end lost 2 bases, the J end lost 2 bases, and 15 bases lay between the germline ends. The CDR3 protein is CSVEYRFEGNTEAFF. CDR3 bases: TGCAGCGTTGAATACCGGTTTGAGGGAAACACTGAAGCTTTCTTT.

The chain combines TRBV15 with TRBJ2-6; a possible D gene is TRBD1 (6 bases). The CDR3 is 16 residues long. V was pared by 1 base and J by 1 base, with 8 bases between. Germline values: CDR1 LNHNV, CDR2 YYDKDF (reference sequence). The CDR3 region is CATSRGQASGANVLTF. CDR3 DNA: TGTGCCACCAGCAGAGGACAGGCGTCTGGGGCCAACGTCCTGACTTTC.

CDR3 sequence reads: CASTLLAGGDEQFF. The DNA for the CDR3 is TGTGCCAGCACCCTCCTAGCGGGGGGAGATGAGCAGTTCTTC. The chain is built from TRBV11-2 and TRBJ2-1; 11 bases are a match to TRBD2. Germline V CDR1 and CDR2: SGHAT, FQNNGV. V lost 7 bases and J lost 8; bases outside the gene matches: 7. This CDR3 comprises 14 residues.

The chain recombines TRBV10-1 with TRBJ2-3; 7 bases agree with TRBD2. The junction had 6 bases not matched to a gene; V was cut back by 3 bases and J by 6 bases. This CDR3 has 14 residues. CDR1 WNHNN and CDR2 SYGVQD come from the germline V gene (reference sequence). The CDR3 here is CASSDGRVVDTQYF. The CDR3 DNA is TGCGCCAGCAGTGATGGGAGGGTAGTGGATACGCAGTATTTT.

The V and J genes are TRBV6-5 and TRBJ2-1; D possibly matches TRBD1 or TRBD2 (5 bases each). Trimming cost V 2 bases and J 7 bases, with 12 bases left between them. The CDR3 consists of 14 residues. The germline V gene has CDR1 MNHEY and CDR2 SVGAGI. The DNA for the CDR3 is TGTGCCAGCAGTTACCTAAATGGGGGAAATGAGCAGTTCTTC. Translated, it gives CASSYLNGGNEQFF.

V is TRBV30 and J is TRBJ1-6; 7 bases agree with TRBD1. CDR3 length equals 15 residues. V shed 0 bases, J shed 10 bases, and the junction held 9 bases outside the gene matches. The germline CDR1 and CDR2 sequences are GTSNPN and SVGIG (reference sequence). CDR3 sequence reads: CAWSVKQGLLSPLHF. The CDR3 nucleotides read TGTGCCTGGAGTGTTAAACAGGGGTTGTTGTCACCCCTCCACTTT.